One sample yielded the 6 T cell receptor beta chains listed below, sequenced in a study of blood T cell repertoires in COVID-19. Profiled with immunoSEQ multiplex PCR; TCRdb holds only in-frame clones, not every one. Among 150,000 to 200,000 clones, roughly 80% were seen once, and the ten largest hold roughly a sixth. Input material: peripheral blood. These receptors were taken from a man between 60 and 75 years old with active or convalescent COVID-19.

The chain uses TRBV27 and TRBJ2-4; D might be TRBD2 (6 bases). CDR3 length equals 13 residues. V was clipped by 6 bases and J by 7 bases, with 13 bases between them. Germline V gene data show CDR1 as MNHEY and CDR2 as SMNVEV (reference sequence). The CDR3 DNA follows: TGTGCCAGCAGGGAGGGAATTGGGAACATTCAGTACTTC. Translating it yields CASREGIGNIQYF.

The chain links TRBV27 to TRBJ2-7; 7 nucleotides agree with TRBD2. The V and J ends lost 2 bases and 9 bases, in that order; junction bases with no gene match: 13. Germline CDR1 is MNHEY and CDR2 is SMNVEV (reference sequence). CDR3 length: 15 residues. The CDR3 sequence is CASSLQAGPARVQYF. CDR3 nucleotide sequence: TGTGCCAGCAGTTTACAAGCGGGACCCGCACGAGTGCAGTACTTC.

This chain uses TRBV21-1 with TRBJ2-7; the tabulated D call, TRBD2, remains unverified against the DNA. TRBV21-1 is annotated as a pseudogene. This CDR3 contains 19 residues. CDR3 sequence: CASSTKVGLIGRARYEQYF. The CDR3 DNA reads TGTGCCAGCAGCACTAAGGTGGGGCTTATCGGGAGGGCCCGCTACGAGCAGTACTTC.

The chain combines TRBV5-1 with TRBJ2-7; 8 bases line up with TRBD1. The CDR3 contains 12 residues. V trimming: 4 bases; J trimming: 6 bases; junction bases outside the gene matches: 3. Germline CDR1 and CDR2: SGHRS and YFSETQ. This chain's CDR3 is CASSLQGGEQYF. As DNA, the CDR3 is TGCGCCAGCAGCCTACAGGGGGGCGAGCAGTACTTC.

The chain uses TRBV11-3 and TRBJ2-1, with 7 bases aligning to TRBD2. The V and J ends lost 5 bases and 6 bases, in that order; junction bases with no gene match: 10. The CDR3 sequence is 15 residues long. Germline assignment: CDR1 SGHNT and CDR2 YENEEA. Here the CDR3 reads CASSLATTGGNEQFF. For the CDR3, the DNA is TGTGCCAGCAGCCTAGCGACCACGGGGGGCAATGAGCAGTTCTTC.

The chain has TRBV6-5 and TRBJ2-7, with D perhaps TRBD1 (6 bases). V was cut by 6 bases and J by 6 bases, with 18 bases left in between. The CDR3 is made up of 14 amino acids. CDR1 is MNHEY, CDR2 SVGAGI, per germline. This CDR3 is CASSTGHRAGEQYF. The CDR3, as DNA: TGTGCCAGCAGCACTGGACACAGGGCTGGCGAGCAGTACTTC.